These T cell receptor beta chains were read from a single sample in a study of blood T cell repertoires in COVID-19. Here immunoSEQ multiplex PCR was the method, and the copy in TCRdb shows in-frame clones only, minus some. The sample includes 52,000 or so clones, approximately 88% of them seen just once. The sequenced sample consisted of peripheral blood. These receptors were collected from a human donor in a cohort sampled during active COVID-19. The CDR3 runs from the conserved cysteine through the conserved F or W. A D gene is named only where the DNA matches it firmly. Where a row states a size, it is once, few, many or the class of an expanded clone; other rows omit it.

d_call: TRBD2
j_call: TRBJ2-7
v_call: TRBV29-1
clone_size: .
cdr3_aa: CSVAGESSYEQYF
cdr3_nt: TGCAGCGTGGCGGGGGAGAGCTCCTACGAGCAGTACTTC

d_call: TRBD1
j_call: TRBJ2-5
v_call: TRBV6-5
clone_size: few
cdr3_aa: CASSGQGRETQYF
cdr3_nt: TGTGCCAGCAGCGGACAGGGGAGAGAGACCCAGTACTTC

d_call: TRBD1
j_call: TRBJ1-1
v_call: TRBV10-1
clone_size: .
cdr3_aa: CASSWTGGENTEAFF
cdr3_nt: TGCGCCAGCAGTTGGACAGGGGGGGAGAACACTGAAGCTTTCTTT

d_call: .
j_call: TRBJ2-7
v_call: TRBV5-1
clone_size: .
cdr3_aa: CASRDGGSSYEQYF
cdr3_nt: TGCGCCAGCAGGGATGGGGGGAGCTCCTACGAGCAGTACTTC

d_call: TRBD1
j_call: TRBJ1-2
v_call: TRBV30
clone_size: few
cdr3_aa: CAWSGGTGYGYTF
cdr3_nt: TGTGCCTGGAGTGGAGGGACAGGGTATGGCTACACCTTC

d_call: .
j_call: TRBJ1-3
v_call: TRBV18
clone_size: .
cdr3_aa: CASSPPSRIGNTIYF
cdr3_nt: TGTGCCAGCTCACCACCGAGCAGGATTGGAAACACCATATATTTT

d_call: TRBD2
j_call: TRBJ2-5
v_call: TRBV24-1
clone_size: .
cdr3_aa: CATSDSRGGPSGQETQYF
cdr3_nt: TGTGCCACCAGTGATTCAAGGGGAGGTCCTAGCGGTCAAGAGACCCAGTACTTC

d_call: TRBD1
j_call: TRBJ1-4
v_call: TRBV6-5
clone_size: .
cdr3_aa: CASSQDRAEKLFF
cdr3_nt: TGTGCCAGCTCGCAGGACAGGGCTGAAAAACTGTTTTTT

d_call: TRBD1
j_call: TRBJ1-1
v_call: TRBV2
clone_size: .
cdr3_aa: CASSTRDRRDTEAFF
cdr3_nt: TGTGCCAGCAGTACCCGGGACAGGCGGGATACTGAAGCTTTCTTT

d_call: TRBD2
j_call: TRBJ2-3
v_call: TRBV5-4
clone_size: .
cdr3_aa: CASSFGSGGADTQYF
cdr3_nt: TGTGCCAGCAGCTTTGGAAGCGGGGGCGCAGATACGCAGTATTTT

d_call: .
j_call: TRBJ1-3
v_call: TRBV9
clone_size: .
cdr3_aa: CASSVDPAGTGNTIYF
cdr3_nt: TGTGCCAGCAGCGTAGATCCCGCAGGGACTGGAAACACCATATATTTT

d_call: .
j_call: TRBJ1-1
v_call: TRBV18
clone_size: .
cdr3_aa: CASSPQTRGWTEAFF
cdr3_nt: TGTGCCAGCTCACCCCAGACTAGGGGTTGGACTGAAGCTTTCTTT

d_call: TRBD1
j_call: TRBJ2-3
v_call: TRBV5-4
clone_size: .
cdr3_aa: CASSAGTGGHGDTQYF
cdr3_nt: TGTGCCAGCAGCGCAGGGACAGGGGGACACGGAGATACGCAGTATTTT

d_call: .
j_call: TRBJ2-3
v_call: TRBV5-1
clone_size: .
cdr3_aa: CASSPQGQSSADTQYF
cdr3_nt: TGCGCCAGCAGCCCTCAGGGGCAAAGTAGTGCAGATACGCAGTATTTT

d_call: .
j_call: TRBJ2-5
v_call: TRBV4-3
clone_size: .
cdr3_aa: CASSPNRVGTQYF
cdr3_nt: TGCGCCAGCAGCCCAAACAGGGTCGGGACCCAGTACTTC

d_call: TRBD2
j_call: TRBJ2-6
v_call: TRBV7-2
clone_size: .
cdr3_aa: CASSFRLAGSSGANVLTF
cdr3_nt: TGTGCCAGCAGCTTCCGACTAGCGGGGTCCTCTGGGGCCAACGTCCTGACTTTC

d_call: .
j_call: TRBJ2-1
v_call: TRBV5-6
clone_size: .
cdr3_aa: CASSLGSGSYNEQFF
cdr3_nt: TGTGCCAGCAGCTTGGGGAGCGGATCCTACAATGAGCAGTTCTTC

d_call: .
j_call: TRBJ2-3
v_call: TRBV5-1
clone_size: .
cdr3_aa: CASSFERSGDTQYF
cdr3_nt: TGCGCCAGCAGCTTCGAGCGGTCGGGAGATACGCAGTATTTT

d_call: .
j_call: TRBJ2-3
v_call: TRBV6-2/TRBV6-3
clone_size: .
cdr3_aa: CASSPQGSTDTQYF
cdr3_nt: TGTGCCAGCAGCCCGCAGGGTAGCACAGATACGCAGTATTTT

d_call: .
j_call: TRBJ2-7
v_call: TRBV7-9
clone_size: .
cdr3_aa: CASSLQGHEQYF
cdr3_nt: TGTGCCAGCAGCTTACAGGGCCACGAGCAGTACTTC

d_call: TRBD1
j_call: TRBJ2-6
v_call: TRBV3-1/TRBV3-2
clone_size: .
cdr3_aa: CASSLGWGDRGIFLTF
cdr3_nt: TGTGCCAGCAGCCTCGGATGGGGGGACAGGGGGATTTTCCTGACTTTC

d_call: .
j_call: TRBJ1-1
v_call: TRBV6-4
clone_size: .
cdr3_aa: CASSDSASRRTFF
cdr3_nt: TGTGCCAGCAGTGACTCTGCGAGCAGGAGGACTTTCTTT

d_call: TRBD2
j_call: TRBJ2-7
v_call: TRBV18
clone_size: .
cdr3_aa: CASSPGAGGAYEQYF
cdr3_nt: TGTGCCAGCTCACCAGGGGCGGGGGGTGCCTACGAGCAGTACTTC

d_call: .
j_call: TRBJ2-2
v_call: TRBV6-2/TRBV6-3
clone_size: .
cdr3_aa: CASSYTRRGSAGELFF
cdr3_nt: TGTGCCAGCAGTTACACGCGCAGGGGATCCGCCGGGGAGCTGTTTTTT

d_call: TRBD1
j_call: TRBJ1-2
v_call: TRBV28
clone_size: .
cdr3_aa: CASTEPDRGDSYTF
cdr3_nt: TGTGCCAGCACCGAGCCGGACAGGGGGGATAGCTACACCTTC

d_call: TRBD1
j_call: TRBJ2-1
v_call: TRBV2
clone_size: few
cdr3_aa: CASRLQGAGEQFF
cdr3_nt: TGTGCCAGCAGGTTACAGGGGGCGGGGGAGCAGTTCTTC

d_call: TRBD2
j_call: TRBJ2-1
v_call: TRBV5-1
clone_size: once
cdr3_aa: CASSSTSGSQGEQFF
cdr3_nt: TGCGCCAGCAGCTCGACTAGCGGGAGTCAGGGTGAGCAGTTCTTC

d_call: .
j_call: TRBJ2-1
v_call: TRBV28
clone_size: .
cdr3_aa: CASSFHQASQNEQFF
cdr3_nt: TGTGCCAGCAGTTTTCACCAGGCATCCCAAAATGAGCAGTTCTTC

d_call: .
j_call: TRBJ2-1
v_call: TRBV19
clone_size: .
cdr3_aa: CASSLEAPSYNEQFF
cdr3_nt: TGTGCCAGTAGCTTGGAGGCCCCCTCCTACAATGAGCAGTTCTTC

d_call: TRBD2
j_call: TRBJ2-2
v_call: TRBV6-5
clone_size: once
cdr3_aa: CATTSGYTGELFF
cdr3_nt: TGTGCCACCACTAGCGGTTACACCGGGGAGCTGTTTTTT

d_call: TRBD1
j_call: TRBJ2-4
v_call: TRBV19
clone_size: .
cdr3_aa: CASSPGTGAAKNIQYF
cdr3_nt: TGTGCCAGTAGTCCCGGGACAGGGGCAGCCAAAAACATTCAGTACTTC

d_call: TRBD2
j_call: TRBJ2-3
v_call: TRBV5-1
clone_size: .
cdr3_aa: CASSLGRGGPASTDTQYF
cdr3_nt: TGCGCCAGCAGCTTGGGACGGGGGGGCCCTGCTAGCACAGATACGCAGTATTTT

d_call: TRBD1
j_call: TRBJ2-1
v_call: TRBV2
clone_size: .
cdr3_aa: CASTVRRQGKWNEQFF
cdr3_nt: TGTGCCAGCACGGTCCGAAGACAGGGTAAATGGAATGAGCAGTTCTTC

d_call: TRBD1
j_call: TRBJ2-3
v_call: TRBV5-4
clone_size: .
cdr3_aa: CASSLPGQGLNTQYF
cdr3_nt: TGTGCCAGCAGCCTCCCGGGACAGGGGTTGAATACGCAGTATTTT

d_call: .
j_call: TRBJ1-3
v_call: TRBV5-1
clone_size: .
cdr3_aa: CASSLDGASGNTIYF
cdr3_nt: TGCGCCAGCAGCTTGGACGGAGCCTCTGGAAACACCATATATTTT

d_call: .
j_call: TRBJ1-2
v_call: TRBV7-9
clone_size: .
cdr3_aa: CASSLGGSGGYTF
cdr3_nt: TGTGCCAGCAGCCTCGGAGGTAGTGGTGGCTACACCTTC

d_call: .
j_call: TRBJ2-7
v_call: TRBV24-1
clone_size: .
cdr3_aa: CATADSSYEQYF
cdr3_nt: TGTGCCACCGCCGACAGTTCCTACGAGCAGTACTTC

d_call: .
j_call: TRBJ1-1
v_call: TRBV6-6
clone_size: .
cdr3_aa: CASSLGQSTEAFF
cdr3_nt: TGTGCCAGCAGTCTAGGACAGAGCACTGAAGCTTTCTTT

d_call: TRBD1
j_call: TRBJ2-5
v_call: TRBV18
clone_size: .
cdr3_aa: CASSRDRTQETQYF
cdr3_nt: TGTGCCAGCTCCAGGGACAGGACACAAGAGACCCAGTACTTC

d_call: TRBD1
j_call: TRBJ2-7
v_call: TRBV27
clone_size: .
cdr3_aa: CASKQTGTGFYEQYF
cdr3_nt: TGTGCCAGCAAACAAACCGGGACAGGGTTCTACGAGCAGTACTTC

d_call: TRBD1
j_call: TRBJ2-3
v_call: TRBV5-1
clone_size: .
cdr3_aa: CASSLRDRGRDTQYF
cdr3_nt: TGCGCCAGCAGCTTGCGGGACAGGGGACGCGATACGCAGTATTTT

d_call: .
j_call: TRBJ1-2
v_call: TRBV12-3/TRBV12-4
clone_size: .
cdr3_aa: CASSSGRFYGYTF
cdr3_nt: TGTGCCAGCAGTAGCGGGAGGTTCTATGGCTACACCTTC